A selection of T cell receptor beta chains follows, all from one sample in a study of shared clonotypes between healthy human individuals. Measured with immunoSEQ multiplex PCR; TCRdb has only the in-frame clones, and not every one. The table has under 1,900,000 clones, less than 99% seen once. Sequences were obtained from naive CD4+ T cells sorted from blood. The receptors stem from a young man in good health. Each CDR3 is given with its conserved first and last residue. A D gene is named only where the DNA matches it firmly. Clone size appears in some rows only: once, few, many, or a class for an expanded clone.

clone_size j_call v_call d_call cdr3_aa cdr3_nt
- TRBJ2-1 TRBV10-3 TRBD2 CAISSGSYNEQFF TGTGCCATCTCTAGCGGCTCCTACAATGAGCAGTTCTTC
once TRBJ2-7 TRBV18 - CASSPRREYVNEQYF TGTGCCAGCTCACCAAGGAGGGAGTACGTCAACGAGCAGTACTTC
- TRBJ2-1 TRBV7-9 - CASSFPGVNEQFF TGTGCCAGCAGCTTCCCAGGGGTGAATGAGCAGTTCTTC
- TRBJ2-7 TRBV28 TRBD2 CASRRTSGSSYEQYF TGTGCCAGCAGGCGCACTAGCGGGAGTTCCTACGAGCAGTACTTC
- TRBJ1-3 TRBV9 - CASSQAGTSGNTIYF TGTGCCAGCAGCCAAGCCGGGACATCTGGAAACACCATATATTTT
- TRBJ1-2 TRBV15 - CATSRDLGLGTERTF TGTGCCACCAGCAGAGATTTGGGCTTAGGGACCGAGCGGACCTTC
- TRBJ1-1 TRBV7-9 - CASSPTQNTEAFF TGTGCCAGCAGTCCAACACAGAACACTGAAGCTTTCTTT
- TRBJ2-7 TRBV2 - CASRDILGADLYEQYF TGTGCCAGCAGGGACATTCTGGGCGCTGACCTCTACGAGCAGTACTTC
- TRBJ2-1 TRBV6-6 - CASSTYNEQFF TGTGCCAGCAGCACCTACAATGAGCAGTTCTTC
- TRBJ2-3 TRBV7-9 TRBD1 CASSWPRGSTDTQYF TGTGCCAGCAGCTGGCCCAGGGGGAGCACAGATACGCAGTATTTT
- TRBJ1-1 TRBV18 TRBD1 CASSPGTGGSNEAFF TGTGCCAGCTCGCCGGGTACAGGGGGCTCGAATGAAGCTTTCTTT
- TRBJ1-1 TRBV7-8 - CASSPSRGQNTEAFF TGTGCCAGCAGCCCGAGTCGGGGACAGAACACTGAAGCTTTCTTT
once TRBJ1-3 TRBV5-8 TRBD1 CASSDRVLLGNTIYF TGTGCCAGCAGCGACAGGGTACTATTAGGAAACACCATATATTTT
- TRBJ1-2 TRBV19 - CASSTYPPGNYGYTF TGTGCCAGTAGTACCTACCCTCCAGGAAACTATGGCTACACCTTC
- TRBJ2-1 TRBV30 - CAWSVREAQFF TGTGCCTGGAGTGTACGAGAGGCGCAGTTCTTC
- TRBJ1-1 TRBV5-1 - CASSLDRVNTEAFF TGCGCCAGCAGCTTGGACCGAGTGAACACTGAAGCTTTCTTT
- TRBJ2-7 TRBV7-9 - CASRPMGGNEQYF TGTGCCAGCAGGCCAATGGGCGGGAACGAGCAGTACTTC
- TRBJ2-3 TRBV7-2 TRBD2 CASSSLAGGTDTQYF TGTGCCAGCAGCTCCCTAGCGGGAGGCACAGATACGCAGTATTTT
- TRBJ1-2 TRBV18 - CASSPPSSGSYGYTF TGTGCCAGCTCACCACCTAGCTCGGGTTCCTATGGCTACACCTTC
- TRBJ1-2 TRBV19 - CASSSTGPGYGYTF TGTGCCAGTAGTTCTACAGGGCCGGGGTATGGCTACACCTTC
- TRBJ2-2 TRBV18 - CASSPSQTGELFF TGTGCCAGCTCACCATCACAAACCGGGGAGCTGTTTTTT
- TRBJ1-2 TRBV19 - CASSGYDTNYGYTF TGTGCCAGTAGTGGGTACGATACTAACTATGGCTACACCTTC
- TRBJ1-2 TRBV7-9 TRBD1 CASSIGQGGGYGYTF TGTGCCAGCAGCATTGGACAGGGAGGGGGCTATGGCTACACCTTC
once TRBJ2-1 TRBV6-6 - CASSYVHEQFF TGTGCCAGCAGTTACGTACATGAGCAGTTCTTC
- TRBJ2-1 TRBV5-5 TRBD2 CASSGRGGSSYNEQFF TGTGCCAGCAGCGGAAGGGGAGGGAGCTCCTACAATGAGCAGTTCTTC
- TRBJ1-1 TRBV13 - CASSVTRDTEAFF TGTGCCAGCAGCGTCACTAGGGACACTGAAGCTTTCTTT
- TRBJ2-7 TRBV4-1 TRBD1 CASSHITGTGGSDEQYF TGCGCCAGCAGCCATATCACCGGGACAGGGGGCTCGGACGAGCAGTACTTC
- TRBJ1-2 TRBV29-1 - CSVSDGYTF TGCAGCGTCAGCGATGGCTACACCTTC
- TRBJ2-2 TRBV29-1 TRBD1 CSVEGDRGNAGELFF TGCAGCGTTGAAGGCGACAGGGGGAACGCCGGGGAGCTGTTTTTT
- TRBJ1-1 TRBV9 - CASSGYRETNTEAFF TGTGCCAGCAGCGGATACAGGGAAACCAACACTGAAGCTTTCTTT
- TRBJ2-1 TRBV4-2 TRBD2 CASSQDSLWLGLAGLNEQFF TGTGCCAGCAGCCAAGATTCCTTGTGGTTAGGACTAGCGGGACTCAATGAGCAGTTCTTC
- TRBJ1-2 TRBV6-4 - CASSPPAGANGYTF TGTGCCAGCAGCCCCCCAGCAGGGGCGAACGGCTACACCTTC
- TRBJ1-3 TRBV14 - CASSLLGTGNTIYF TGTGCCAGCAGCCTATTAGGGACTGGAAACACCATATATTTT
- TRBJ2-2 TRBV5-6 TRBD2 CASIPAPLAGSNTGELFF TGTGCCAGCATCCCGGCCCCCCTAGCGGGTTCGAACACCGGGGAGCTGTTTTTT
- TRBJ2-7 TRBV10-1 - CASSSSRGEQYF TGCGCCAGCAGTTCGTCACGGGGGGAGCAGTACTTC
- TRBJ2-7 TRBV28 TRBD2 CASSLTSGYEQYF TGTGCCAGCAGTTTAACTAGCGGCTACGAGCAGTACTTC
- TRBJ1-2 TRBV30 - CAWVPPSNYGYTF TGTGCCTGGGTCCCCCCATCTAACTATGGCTACACCTTC
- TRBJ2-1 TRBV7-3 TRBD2 CASSVPTSGSGNEQFF TGTGCCAGCAGCGTCCCGACTAGCGGGAGCGGGAATGAGCAGTTCTTC
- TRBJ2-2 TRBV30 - CAWRRAGELFF TGTGCCTGGAGGAGGGCTGGGGAGCTGTTTTTT
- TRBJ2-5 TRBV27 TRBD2 CASSLTSGFGSQETQYF TGTGCCAGCAGTTTAACTAGCGGGTTTGGATCACAAGAGACCCAGTACTTC
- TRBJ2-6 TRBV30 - CAWIGGANVLTF TGTGCCTGGATAGGTGGGGCCAACGTCCTGACTTTC
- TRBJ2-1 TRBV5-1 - CASSLEGGPLSIEQFF TGCGCCAGCAGCTTGGAGGGGGGCCCATTGAGTATTGAGCAGTTCTTC
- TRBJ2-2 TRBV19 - CASAVAVNTGELFF TGTGCCAGCGCCGTTGCGGTGAACACCGGGGAGCTGTTTTTT
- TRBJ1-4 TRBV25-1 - CASSGPLRSNEKLFF TGTGCCAGCAGTGGCCCGTTACGGTCTAATGAAAAACTGTTTTTT
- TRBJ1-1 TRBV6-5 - CASSRMGAEAFF TGTGCCAGCAGCCGAATGGGCGCTGAAGCTTTCTTT
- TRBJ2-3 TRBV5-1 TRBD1 CASSPGQGADTQYF TGCGCCAGCAGTCCCGGACAGGGGGCAGATACGCAGTATTTT
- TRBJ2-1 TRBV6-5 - CASRLVGFDEQFF TGTGCCAGCAGATTAGTCGGTTTCGATGAGCAGTTCTTC
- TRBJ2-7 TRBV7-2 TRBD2 CASSFSGGPYNEQYF TGTGCCAGCAGCTTCTCGGGAGGGCCGTACAACGAGCAGTACTTC
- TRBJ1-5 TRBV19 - CASSYDYSNQPQHF TGTGCCAGTAGCTACGACTATAGCAATCAGCCCCAGCATTTT
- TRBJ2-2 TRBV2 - CARQAGTKVGELFF TGTGCCAGGCAGGCCGGGACGAAGGTCGGGGAGCTGTTTTTT
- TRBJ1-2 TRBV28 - CASSPRDNYGYTF TGTGCCAGCAGTCCCAGGGATAACTATGGCTACACCTTC
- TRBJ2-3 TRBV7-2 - CASSLGVEVVTDTQYF TGTGCCAGCAGCTTGGGGGTCGAAGTAGTCACAGATACGCAGTATTTT
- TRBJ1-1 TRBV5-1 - CASSLAGFNTEAFF TGCGCCAGCAGCTTGGCAGGGTTTAACACTGAAGCTTTCTTT
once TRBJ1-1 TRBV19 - CASRGTQNTEAFF TGTGCCAGTAGAGGAACTCAAAACACTGAAGCTTTCTTT
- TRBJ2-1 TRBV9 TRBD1 CASSVGQGSYNEQFF TGTGCCAGCAGCGTAGGACAGGGGTCCTACAATGAGCAGTTCTTC
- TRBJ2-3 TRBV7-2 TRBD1 CASSLSSGQGAEHTQYF TGTGCCAGCAGCTTATCCTCGGGACAGGGGGCCGAGCATACGCAGTATTTT
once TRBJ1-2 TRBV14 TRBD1 CASSQVDRGYLPNYGYTF TGTGCCAGCAGCCAAGTCGACAGGGGGTATCTACCTAACTATGGCTACACCTTC
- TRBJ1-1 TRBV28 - CASNINLMNTEAFF TGTGCCAGCAACATCAACCTGATGAACACTGAAGCTTTCTTT
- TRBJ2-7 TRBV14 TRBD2 CASSQEGTSVSEQYF TGTGCCAGCAGCCAAGAGGGGACTAGCGTGAGCGAGCAGTACTTC